This T cell receptor beta chain was recovered during a study of T cell responses to AZD1222 COVID-19 vaccine. The CDR3 covers 17 residues. V shed 7 bases and J shed 4 bases, with 23 bases lying between them. In germline, CDR1 is LGHDT, CDR2 YNNKEL (reference sequence). Generated by immunoSEQ multiplex PCR, the TCRdb table keeps only in-frame clones and is missing some. Among fewer than 120,000 clones listed, roughly 92% were seen once. Points on this clone: Its specificity is unknown.

Study-wide results and limits: After two AZD1222 doses, spike-specific TCR breadth and depth rose versus day 0. In all cases, repertoires were sampled only after the peak T cell response. It should be noted that donors were predominantly white British and more often female, and clonal diversity was possibly underestimated.

Recipients boosted at about 4 weeks or about 12 weeks are pooled. This clonotype was obtained from an adult who received the AZD1222 COVID-19 vaccine. The V call is TRBV3-1 (or the pseudogene TRBV3-2), the J call TRBJ2-4; no clear D. The sample was peripheral blood, taken 28 days after the second AZD1222 dose. Here the CDR3 reads CASNVDPICKEKNIQYF. CDR3 bases: TGTGCCAGCAACGTCGATCCCATTTGCAAAGAAAAAAACATTCAGTACTTC.